This T cell receptor (beta chain) was recovered during a study of T cell repertoires in cytomegalovirus infection. Turning to the study itself: Selection of CMV epitopes for the study included recently identified HLA-C-restricted and well-studied HLA-B-restricted ones. CMV infection plus the matching HLA type was flagged by public TCR beta signatures.

About this clonotype itself: What it binds is unknown.

TCRdb reanalysed the reads using MiXCR and keeps one entry per CDR3 protein. The sample contains roughly 180,000 distinct CDR3 sequences, 20% to 25% of which appear only once. Points from the study as a whole: The ex vivo response showed dominance by HLA-C-restricted CMV-specific TCR beta clonotypes. Cumulative frequency (of public TCR beta family members) identified carriers of CMV plus the relevant HLA.

The sequence was collected from a human donor in good health (CMV status not recorded). Some clones in this sample may be carry-over from other donors' samples. Material: CD8+ T cells from cultured PBMCs, obtained from culture after CMV antigen stimulation.

Here the CDR3 DNA reads TGCGCCAGCAGCCCCGACACAGGGGCCATTTACTATGGCTACACCTTC. Amino acid sequence: CASSPDTGAIYYGYTF. The chain is built from TRBV5-1 and TRBJ1-2; 7 bases are a match to TRBD1. V lost 4 bases, J lost 3 bases, and 12 bases stayed unmatched. The CDR3 contains 16 residues. Germline loops: CDR1 SGHRS, CDR2 YFSETQ.